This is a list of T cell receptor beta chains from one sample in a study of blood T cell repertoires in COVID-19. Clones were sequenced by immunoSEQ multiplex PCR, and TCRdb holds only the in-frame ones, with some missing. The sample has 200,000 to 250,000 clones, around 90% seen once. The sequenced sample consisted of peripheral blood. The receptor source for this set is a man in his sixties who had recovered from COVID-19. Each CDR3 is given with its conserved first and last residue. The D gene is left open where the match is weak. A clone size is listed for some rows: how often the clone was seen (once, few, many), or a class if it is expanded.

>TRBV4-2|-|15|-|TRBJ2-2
CASSQVSGGTGELFF
TGTGCCAGCAGCCAAGTTAGCGGAGGTACCGGGGAGCTGTTTTTT
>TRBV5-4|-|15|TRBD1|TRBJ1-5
CASSQGAGSNQPQHF
TGTGCCAGCAGCCAGGGGGCAGGTAGCAATCAGCCCCAGCATTTT
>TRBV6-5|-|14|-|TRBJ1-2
CASSYGPGGGGYTF
TGTGCCAGCAGTTACGGTCCGGGGGGTGGTGGCTACACCTTC
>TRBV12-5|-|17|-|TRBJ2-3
CASGFSSTRTVTDTQYF
TGTGCTAGTGGTTTCTCCTCGACAAGGACAGTCACAGATACGCAGTATTTT
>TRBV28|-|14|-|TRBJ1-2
CASHSEGVRNGYTF
TGTGCCAGCCACTCGGAAGGGGTTAGGAATGGCTACACCTTC
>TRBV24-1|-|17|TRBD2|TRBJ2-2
CATGTSGRPTNTGELFF
TGTGCCACCGGGACTAGCGGGAGGCCCACGAACACCGGGGAGCTGTTTTTT
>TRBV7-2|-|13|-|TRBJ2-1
CASSRLKRAEQFF
TGTGCCAGCAGCCGCCTTAAGCGGGCGGAGCAGTTCTTC
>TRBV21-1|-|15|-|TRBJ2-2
CATARGGESTGELFF
TGTGCCACCGCACGAGGGGGGGAGAGCACCGGGGAGCTGTTTTTT
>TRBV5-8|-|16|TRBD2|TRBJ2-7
CASSLGLAGGSYEQYF
TGTGCCAGCAGCTTGGGGCTAGCGGGAGGCTCCTACGAGCAGTACTTC
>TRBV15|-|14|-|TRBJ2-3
CATARRTETDTQYF
TGTGCCACCGCCAGGAGGACAGAAACAGATACGCAGTATTTT
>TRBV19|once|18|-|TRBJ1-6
CASSPNREPSSYNSPLHF
TGTGCCAGTAGCCCCAACAGGGAACCAAGCTCCTATAATTCACCCCTCCACTTT
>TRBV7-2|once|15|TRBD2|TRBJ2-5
CASSIQTSGQETQYF
TGTGCCAGCAGCATACAGACTAGCGGCCAAGAGACCCAGTACTTC
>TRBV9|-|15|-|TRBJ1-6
CASSEDSSYNSPLHF
TGTGCCAGCAGTGAGGACAGCTCCTATAATTCACCCCTCCACTTT
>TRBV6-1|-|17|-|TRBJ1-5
CASSEPRTGSLNQPQHF
TGTGCCAGCAGTGAACCTCGAACAGGGTCCCTTAATCAGCCCCAGCATTTT
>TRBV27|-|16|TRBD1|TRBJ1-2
CASRLGAGQANYGYTF
TGTGCCAGCAGATTAGGCGCGGGACAGGCGAACTATGGCTACACCTTC
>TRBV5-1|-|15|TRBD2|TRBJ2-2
CASSPSGSGTGELFF
TGCGCCAGCAGCCCTAGCGGGAGTGGAACCGGGGAGCTGTTTTTT
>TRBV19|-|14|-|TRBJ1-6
CASSIRGQGAPLHF
TGTGCCAGTAGTATAAGGGGACAAGGCGCACCCCTCCACTTT
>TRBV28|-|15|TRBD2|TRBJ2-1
CASSLGTSGYNEQFF
TGTGCCAGCAGTTTAGGGACTAGCGGGTACAATGAGCAGTTCTTC
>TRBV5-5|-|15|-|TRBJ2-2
CASSGWEAGAGELFF
TGTGCCAGCAGCGGGTGGGAGGCCGGCGCCGGGGAGCTGTTTTTT
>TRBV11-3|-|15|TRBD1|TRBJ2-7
CASSLAPGQHYEQYF
TGTGCCAGCAGCTTAGCCCCGGGACAGCACTACGAGCAGTACTTC
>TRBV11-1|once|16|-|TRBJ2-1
CASSLWERVSYNEQFF
TGTGCCAGCAGCCTATGGGAGCGGGTCTCCTACAATGAGCAGTTCTTC
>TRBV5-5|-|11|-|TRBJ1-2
CASSFWEGYTF
TGTGCCAGCAGCTTCTGGGAGGGCTACACCTTC
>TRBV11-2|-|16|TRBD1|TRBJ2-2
CASSLQGAQNTGELFF
TGTGCCAGCAGCTTACAGGGGGCGCAAAACACCGGGGAGCTGTTTTTT
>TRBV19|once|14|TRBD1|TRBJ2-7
CASSIGQGVNEQYF
TGTGCCAGTAGTATAGGCCAGGGGGTGAACGAGCAGTACTTC
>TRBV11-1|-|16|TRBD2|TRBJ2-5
CASSSGLAGRRETQYF
TGTGCCAGCAGCTCCGGACTAGCGGGGAGGAGGGAGACCCAGTACTTC
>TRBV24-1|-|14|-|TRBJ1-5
CATSDFNSNQPQHF
TGTGCCACCAGTGATTTTAATAGCAATCAGCCCCAGCATTTT
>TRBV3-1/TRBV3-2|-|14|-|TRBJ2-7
CASSPGLITYEQYF
TGTGCCAGCAGCCCGGGACTGATTACCTACGAGCAGTACTTC
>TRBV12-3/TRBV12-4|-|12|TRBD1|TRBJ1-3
CASGQVVDTIYF
TGTGCCAGCGGACAGGTTGTAGACACCATATATTTT
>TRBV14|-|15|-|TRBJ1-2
CASSQEAGRGYGYTF
TGTGCCAGCAGCCAAGAGGCGGGGAGAGGGTATGGCTACACCTTC
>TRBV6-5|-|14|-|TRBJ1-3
CASSYSRGGNTIYF
TGTGCCAGCAGTTACTCTAGGGGCGGAAACACCATATATTTT
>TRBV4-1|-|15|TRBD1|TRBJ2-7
CASSQGTGDPYEQYF
TGCGCCAGCAGCCAAGGGACAGGGGATCCTTACGAGCAGTACTTC
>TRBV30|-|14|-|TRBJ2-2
CAWSVWASTGELFF
TGTGCCTGGAGTGTATGGGCCAGCACCGGGGAGCTGTTTTTT
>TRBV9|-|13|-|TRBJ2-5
CASSAGPLGTQYF
TGTGCCAGCAGCGCGGGTCCCCTGGGGACCCAGTACTTC
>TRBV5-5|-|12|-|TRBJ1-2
CASSTSEYGYTF
TGTGCCAGCAGCACGTCTGAGTATGGCTACACCTTC
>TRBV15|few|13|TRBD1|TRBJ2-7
CATSNRGSYEQYF
TGTGCCACCAGCAACAGGGGATCCTACGAGCAGTACTTC
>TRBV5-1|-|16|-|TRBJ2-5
CASSLEGGGLGETQYF
TGCGCCAGCAGCTTGGAGGGAGGCGGCCTAGGGGAGACCCAGTACTTC
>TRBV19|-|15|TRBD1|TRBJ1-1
CATHRGDLMNTEAFF
TGTGCCACACACAGGGGAGACCTAATGAACACTGAAGCTTTCTTT
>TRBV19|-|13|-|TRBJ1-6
CASSNLSNSPLHF
TGTGCCAGTAGTAATCTGAGCAATTCACCCCTCCACTTT
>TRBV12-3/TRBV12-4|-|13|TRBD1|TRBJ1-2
CASRSTGFHGYTF
TGTGCCAGCAGATCGACAGGGTTCCATGGCTACACCTTC
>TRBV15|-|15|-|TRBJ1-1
CATSRDPGMNTEAFF
TGTGCCACCAGCAGGGACCCCGGGATGAACACTGAAGCTTTCTTT
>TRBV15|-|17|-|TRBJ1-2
CATSRDETGFVGYGYTF
TGTGCCACCAGCAGAGACGAAACAGGGTTTGTTGGGTATGGCTACACCTTC
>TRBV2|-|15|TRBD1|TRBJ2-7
CASRGGTGRRDEQYF
TGTGCCAGCAGAGGGGGGACAGGGAGGCGGGACGAGCAGTACTTC
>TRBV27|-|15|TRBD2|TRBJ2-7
CASSPLAGGSYEQYF
TGTGCCAGCAGCCCACTAGCGGGAGGTTCCTACGAGCAGTACTTC
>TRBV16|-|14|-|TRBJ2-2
CASSRQMNTGELFF
TGTGCCAGCAGCCGACAGATGAACACCGGGGAGCTGTTTTTT